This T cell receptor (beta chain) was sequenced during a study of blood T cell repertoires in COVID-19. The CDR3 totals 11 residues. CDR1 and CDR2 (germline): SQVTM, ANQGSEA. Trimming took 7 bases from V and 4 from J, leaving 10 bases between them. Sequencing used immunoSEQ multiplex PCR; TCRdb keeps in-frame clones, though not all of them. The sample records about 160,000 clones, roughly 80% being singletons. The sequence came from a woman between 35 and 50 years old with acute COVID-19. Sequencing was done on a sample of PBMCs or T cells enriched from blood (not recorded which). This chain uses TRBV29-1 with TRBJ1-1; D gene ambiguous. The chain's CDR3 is CSARFSTEAFF. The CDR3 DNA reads TGCAGCGCACGATTTAGCACTGAAGCTTTCTTT.